These 12 T cell receptor beta chains came from one sample sequenced in a study of T cells in Graves' hyperthyroidism and ophthalmopathy. TCR beta CDR3 regions were amplified from RNA. Primed by the HTBI set, a first-round RT-PCR was run on the TCR CDR3. TCRdb reprocessed the multiplex PCR reads with MiXCR, giving one entry per CDR3 protein. The table has about 400,000 distinct CDR3 sequences, approximately 25% seen once. Source material: blood. Receptors were obtained from a man aged 45-65 years with Graves' hyperthyroidism.

The chain recombines TRBV5-1 with TRBJ1-2; D remains unclear. The CDR3 totals 13 residues. Trimming took 0 bases from V and 7 from J, leaving 10 bases between them. Germline V CDR1 and CDR2: SGHRS, YFSETQ. The CDR3 nucleotides read TGCGCCAGCAGCTTGGACAGCATTTGTGGCTACACCTTC. Its protein is CASSLDSICGYTF.

This clonotype has just a few counts. The CDR3 coding sequence is TGCAGTGCTAAACCCGGAGATTACAATGAGCAGTTCTTC. Its protein is CSAKPGDYNEQFF. The chain uses TRBV20-1 and TRBJ2-1; no definite D call. The germline V gene has CDR1 DFQATT and CDR2 SNEGSKA (reference sequence). The V end lost 4 bases, the J end lost 4 bases, and 11 bases lay between the germline ends. The CDR3 is 13 amino acids.

At least ten counts were recorded for this clonotype. The chain employs TRBV20-1 and TRBJ2-3; 7 nucleotides align to TRBD2. Germline V CDR1 and CDR2: DFQATT, SNEGSKA (reference sequence). The V and J ends lost 0 bases and 4 bases, in that order; junction bases with no gene match: 7. The CDR3 covers 15 residues. The DNA for the CDR3 is TGCAGTGCTAGAGACGCGCGGGAGAGCGCAGATACGCAGTATTTT. Its protein product is CSARDARESADTQYF.

The rearrangement links TRBV28 to TRBJ2-1; 7 bases are shared with TRBD2. V dropped 5 bases and J dropped 3; count of bases not matched to a gene: 7. The CDR3 covers 15 residues. Germline V gives CDR1 MDHEN, CDR2 SYDVKM. CDR3 coding DNA: TGTGCCAGCAGTGGGGGGGGAGCGGACTACAATGAGCAGTTCTTC. It yields the protein CASSGGGADYNEQFF.

This clonotype was observed a few times. The chain combines TRBV12-3 or TRBV12-4 with TRBJ1-4; the D is unclear. The CDR3 is made up of 14 amino acids. Trimming pared 6 bases from V and 4 bases from J, leaving 12 bases between. Here the CDR3 reads CASSPGGYNEKLFF. CDR3 nucleotides: TGTGCCAGCAGCCCCGGCGGCTATAATGAAAAACTGTTTTTT.

The chain carries TRBV11-2 and TRBJ2-3; TRBD1 agrees at 9 bases. Per germline, CDR1 SGHAT and CDR2 FQNNGV. Trimming cost V 1 base and J 4 bases; bases outside gene matches: 15. This CDR3 has 19 amino acids. The CDR3 here is CASSLGGLQGATSADTQYF. Here the CDR3 DNA reads TGTGCCAGCAGCTTAGGAGGATTACAGGGGGCTACCTCTGCAGATACGCAGTATTTT.

There are many counts of this clonotype. The chain's CDR3 is CASSLGLAGDSGTDTQYF. The DNA for the CDR3 is TGTGCCAGCAGCCTGGGACTAGCGGGAGATAGTGGGACAGATACGCAGTATTTT. The chain recombines TRBV11-3 with TRBJ2-3; TRBD2 agrees at 14 bases. The V and J ends lost 5 bases and 3 bases, in that order; junction bases with no gene match: 10. The V gene's germline CDR1 is SGHNT and CDR2 YENEEA. The CDR3 length is 18 residues. Full variable domain (remainder filled in from reference TRBV11-3 and TRBJ2-3): EAGVVQSPRYKIIEKKQPVAFWCNPISGHNTLYWYLQNLGQGPELLIRYENEEAVDDSQLPKDRFSAERLKGVDSTLKIQPAELGDSAVYLCASSLGLAGDSGTDTQYFGPGTRLTVL.

This clonotype has a handful of counts. The CDR3 DNA follows: TGTGCCAGCCAGGACCCGCTCATGGATACGCAGTATTTT. Translated: CASQDPLMDTQYF. The V call is TRBV28, the J call TRBJ2-3; D call uncertain. The CDR3 has 13 residues. Germline CDR1 reads MDHEN; CDR2 reads SYDVKM. The V gene lost 8 bases and the J gene lost 6 bases, with 15 bases spanning the gap.

This chain uses TRBV12-3 or TRBV12-4 with TRBJ2-7; 8 bases agree with TRBD2. CDR3 length: 15 amino acids. V was clipped by 2 bases and J by 5 bases; unmatched bases: 8. The CDR3 nucleotides read TGTGCCAGCAGTTTAAGGCGGGAGGAAAGGAACGAGCAGTACTTC. Protein product: CASSLRREERNEQYF.

This clonotype has a count of ten or more. The CDR3 here is CASSRTENTEAFF. CDR3 coding DNA: TGTGCCAGCAGCCGCACAGAGAACACTGAAGCTTTCTTT. The V and J genes are TRBV12-3 or TRBV12-4 and TRBJ1-1; D gene ambiguous. This CDR3 has 13 amino acids. V lost 6 bases to trimming and J lost 1 base, with 9 bases between them.

The chain recombines TRBV20-1 with TRBJ1-4, with 10 nucleotides matching TRBD1. The germline CDR1 and CDR2 sequences are DFQATT and SNEGSKA (reference sequence). V dropped 6 bases and J dropped 10; count of bases not matched to a gene: 8. The CDR3 contains 13 residues. CDR3 sequence reads: CSADAGQGRKLFF. The CDR3 DNA reads TGCAGTGCCGATGCGGGACAGGGGCGAAAACTGTTTTTT.

On this clonotype: One end of the junction varies from germline; a read error may be responsible. The V call is TRBV29-1, the J call TRBJ2-5; D is perhaps TRBD2 (5 bases). Germline lookup yields CDR1 SQVTM and CDR2 ANQGSEA. This CDR3 has 11 residues. The CDR3 spells CSGETGKTQYF. As DNA, the CDR3 is TGCAGCGGTGAAACCGGGAAGACCCAGTACTTC.